The 28 T cell receptor beta chains below come from one sample, sequenced in a study of low-dose radiotherapy and immunotherapy resistance in tumors. TCRs underwent about 22 PCR cycles of amplification with a constant-region primer and V-primer adapter. In TCRdb, the reads were re-called with MiXCR into one record per CDR3 protein. The sample lists 50,000 or so distinct CDR3 sequences, approximately 33% occurring once. Indicated time point: after trial treatment. The treatment here: LDRT plus nivolumab, ipilimumab, low-dose cyclophosphamide and aspirin (RACIN trial). Sequenced material: PBMCs, taken after low-dose radiotherapy plus immunotherapy. Every receptor here comes from a male donor with rectosigmoid adenocarcinoma.

This clonotype has ten or more counts. This chain links TRBV10-3 with TRBJ1-1, with TRBD1 matching 7 bases. Trimming cost V 6 bases and J 4 bases; bases outside gene matches: 5. The V gene's germline CDR1 is ENHRY and CDR2 SYGVKD. The CDR3 totals 13 residues. The DNA for the CDR3 is TGTGCCATCAGGACAGGGATGATCACTGAAGCTTTCTTT. As protein: CAIRTGMITEAFF.

This clonotype is medium-sized (0.01 to 0.1%). The chain joins TRBV6-2 or TRBV6-3 to TRBJ2-1; possibly TRBD1 for D (6 bases). This CDR3 has 12 amino acids. Germline lookup yields CDR1 MNHEY and CDR2 SVGEGT. V lost 8 bases and J 9 bases, leaving 14 bases between the germline ends. CDR3 nucleotides: TGTGCCAGCTGTCGGCAGGGGACTGAGCAGTTCTTC. Amino acids: CASCRQGTEQFF.

This clonotype was observed a single time. V gene TRBV29-1 combines with J gene TRBJ2-7; possibly TRBD1 or TRBD2 for D (5 bases each). Trimming shortened V by 5 bases and J by 2 bases, and 13 bases separated the two germline ends. The germline gives CDR1 SQVTM, CDR2 ANQGSEA. The CDR3 sequence is 13 residues long. The CDR3: CSVSRTGPYEQYF. The CDR3 DNA sequence: TGCAGCGTTTCTAGGACGGGACCCTACGAGCAGTACTTC.

This clonotype was detected ten times or more. The J gene is TRBJ2-1, the V gene TRBV19, with D possibly matching TRBD2 (6 bases). Germline assignment: CDR1 LNHDA and CDR2 SQIVND (reference sequence). This CDR3 is built from 14 residues. With 3 bases removed from V and 4 bases from J, the gap between germline ends came to 10 bases. The CDR3 DNA follows: TGTGCCAGTAGTATTCGGACTACGTACAATGAGCAGTTCTTC. Residues: CASSIRTTYNEQFF.

This clonotype was seen repeatedly, ten times or more. V is TRBV4-2 and J is TRBJ2-2; TRBD2 agrees at 10 bases. V was pared by 1 base and J by 8 bases, with 10 bases of the junction left unmatched. CDR1 LGHNA and CDR2 YNFKEQ come from the germline V gene. The CDR3 totals 17 residues. CDR3 protein: CASSQVGLAGDGGELFF. The CDR3 DNA reads TGTGCCAGCAGCCAAGTTGGGCTAGCGGGAGATGGGGGGGAGCTGTTTTTT.

This clonotype has a count of ten or more. The V and J genes are TRBV4-3 and TRBJ2-3, with D possibly being TRBD1 (6 bases). V was shortened by 1 base and J by 2 bases, with 13 bases between the two germline ends. Looked up from germline, CDR1 is LGHNA and CDR2 is YSLEER. The CDR3 consists of 16 residues. CDR3 sequence (DNA): TGCGCCAGCAGCCAAGGGCTAGGGGGTAACACAGATACGCAGTATTTT. It is translated as CASSQGLGGNTDTQYF.

The chain uses TRBV12-3 or TRBV12-4 and TRBJ2-1; 9 nucleotides align to TRBD2. The CDR3 is 14 residues long. V lost 8 bases and J lost 5; bases outside the gene matches: 7. CDR3 protein: CASAGLARDNEQFF. The CDR3 bases are TGTGCCAGCGCAGGACTAGCGAGGGACAATGAGCAGTTCTTC.

The chain couples TRBV10-2 to TRBJ2-6; D not certain. The CDR3 is 11 residues long. Deletions cut 2 bases from V and 7 bases from J, with 0 bases between. Germline V gives CDR1 WSHSY, CDR2 SAAADI. The CDR3 nucleotides read TGCGCCAGCAGTGAGGCCAACGTCCTGACTTTC. This encodes CASSEANVLTF.

As to this clonotype: This likely came from a read error, as a far larger clone is one base away. The chain has TRBV7-2 and TRBJ2-5, with a weak D call TRBD1 (6 bases). This CDR3 has 13 amino acids. Germline loops: CDR1 SGHTA, CDR2 FQGNSA. V dropped 6 bases and J dropped 11 bases, with 19 bases sitting between them. The CDR3 is CASSEQGRNEQYF. In nucleotides, the CDR3 is TGTGCCAGCAGTGAACAGGGACGAAATGAGCAGTACTTC.

This clonotype was seen ten or more times. The V call is TRBV9, the J call TRBJ2-7; D call uncertain. CDR3 length: 15 amino acids. Germline CDR1 is SGDLS and CDR2 is YYNGEE. V was cut by 0 bases and J by 6 bases, with 16 bases left in between. CDR3 sequence (DNA): TGTGCCAGCAGCGTAGACTTTGCTAGGGTCGGCGAGCAGTACTTC. Amino acids: CASSVDFARVGEQYF.

V usage is TRBV12-3 or TRBV12-4 and J usage is TRBJ2-5; D gene ambiguous. The CDR3 extends over 11 amino acids. Trimming shortened V by 5 bases and J by 4 bases, and 5 bases separated the two germline ends. The CDR3 is CASSQVETQYF. CDR3 coding DNA: TGTGCCAGCAGTCAAGTAGAGACCCAGTACTTC.

V is TRBV14 and J is TRBJ2-7; 13 bases align to TRBD2. Germline CDR1 is SGHDN and CDR2 is FVKESK. V dropped 4 bases and J dropped 3; count of bases not matched to a gene: 6. The CDR3 loop spans 16 amino acids. CDR3 nucleotide sequence: TGTGCCAGCAGCCTCCCGGGACTAGCGGGAAACTACGAGCAGTACTTC. Translated: CASSLPGLAGNYEQYF. The full variable domain, rest sourced from reference TRBV14 and TRBJ2-7, is EAGVTQFPSHSVIEKGQTVTLRCDPISGHDNLYWYRRVMGKEIKFLLHFVKESKQDESGMPNNRFLAERTGGTYSTLKVQPAELEDSGVYFCASSLPGLAGNYEQYFGPGTRLTVT.

The sample holds many counts of this clonotype. The rearrangement links TRBV7-9 to TRBJ2-7, with D possibly TRBD1 on 5 matching bases. V shed 5 bases and J shed 0 bases, with 14 bases lying between them. Germline values: CDR1 SEHNR, CDR2 FQNEAQ (reference sequence). The CDR3 consists of 15 residues. CDR3 sequence (DNA): TGTGCCAGCAGCACTTTGGACACGCGCTCCTACGAGCAGTACTTC. Its translation: CASSTLDTRSYEQYF.

The chain links TRBV13 to TRBJ2-5, with TRBD1 matching over 7 bases. Unmatched junction bases numbered 6, after V lost 6 bases and J lost 2 bases. The V gene's germline CDR1 is PRHDT and CDR2 FYEKMQ (reference sequence). This CDR3 has 14 residues. The CDR3 DNA follows: TGTGCCAGCAGGCCGGGACAGCGACAAGAGACCCAGTACTTC. Translated, it gives CASRPGQRQETQYF.

This clonotype was observed at least ten times. V is TRBV25-1 and J is TRBJ2-3; 11 nucleotides line up with TRBD2. CDR1 is MGHDK and CDR2 is SYGVNS in the germline V gene. V gave up 4 bases and J gave up 3 bases; unmatched junction bases: 6. The CDR3 contains 16 residues. The CDR3 is CASSVGTSGPTDTQYF. The CDR3 DNA reads TGTGCCAGCAGTGTTGGGACTAGCGGACCGACAGATACGCAGTATTTT.

This chain uses TRBV9 with TRBJ1-1, with a weak D call TRBD1 (5 bases). CDR3 length: 13 residues. The V end lost 3 bases, the J end lost 8 bases, and 14 bases lay between the germline ends. The germline CDR1 and CDR2 sequences are SGDLS and YYNGEE. The CDR3, as DNA: TGTGCCAGCAGCGACATGGGGGGAGGAGAAGCTTTCTTT. As protein: CASSDMGGGEAFF.

This clonotype was counted ten times or more. CDR3 region: CASRRTIAYEQYF. The CDR3 nucleotides read TGTGCCAGCAGGCGAACGATTGCCTACGAGCAGTACTTC. V gene TRBV28 combines with J gene TRBJ2-7; D is undetermined. The V end lost 6 bases, the J end lost 2 bases, and 11 bases lay between the germline ends. This CDR3 is built from 13 residues. Per germline, CDR1 MDHEN and CDR2 SYDVKM. Together with reference TRBV28 and TRBJ2-7, the CDR3 gives the full variable domain: DVKVTQSSRYLVKRTGEKVFLECVQDMDHENMFWYRQDPGLGLRLIYFSYDVKMKEKGDIPEGYSVSREKKERFSLILESASTNQTSMYLCASRRTIAYEQYFGPGTRLTVT.

This clonotype is medium-sized within its sample. V is TRBV5-6 and J is TRBJ2-3; the match to TRBD2 covers 10 bases. CDR1 is SGHDT and CDR2 is YYEEEE in the germline V gene. The CDR3 spans 18 residues. The trim removed 2 bases at V and 0 bases at J, leaving 9 bases unmatched. CDR3 sequence (DNA): TGTGCCAGCAGCTTCAGACTAGCGGGCCCTCTTAGCACAGATACGCAGTATTTT. Protein product: CASSFRLAGPLSTDTQYF.

About this clonotype: The junction departs from germline at one end; a sequencing error may be responsible. CDR3 nucleotide sequence: TGCGCCAGCAACACGGGACAGGGGCCCTACGAGCAGTACTTT. Its translation is CASNTGQGPYEQYF. The chain recombines TRBV5-1 with TRBJ2-7, with TRBD1 matching over 10 bases. Germline assignment: CDR1 SGHRS and CDR2 YFSETQ. The CDR3 consists of 14 residues.

This clonotype showed up just a few times. The CDR3 DNA follows: TGTGCCAGCAGTTACCGGAGCGGGAGGGACTACAATGAGCAGTTCTTC. Its protein is CASSYRSGRDYNEQFF. The V and J genes are TRBV6-5 and TRBJ2-1; 10 bases agree with TRBD2. With 2 bases clipped from V and 3 bases from J, the junction kept 4 bases outside the gene matches. The length of the CDR3 is 16 residues. From germline, CDR1 is MNHEY and CDR2 SVGAGI.

This clonotype was detected many times. The chain couples TRBV7-9 to TRBJ2-3; maybe TRBD1 (5 bases). Germline values: CDR1 SEHNR, CDR2 FQNEAQ (reference sequence). CDR3 length: 14 residues. V was shortened by 3 bases and J by 2 bases, with 9 bases between the two germline ends. CDR3 loop: CASSLAGYTDTQYF. CDR3 in DNA: TGTGCCAGCAGCTTGGCAGGGTACACAGATACGCAGTATTTT.

This clonotype was observed many times. This chain connects TRBV7-9 to TRBJ2-5, with a weak D call TRBD2 (5 bases). Germline values: CDR1 SEHNR, CDR2 FQNEAQ (reference sequence). The CDR3 runs to 13 residues. Between the trimmed V and J ends, which lost 1 base and 2 bases, there was a span of 5 bases. The CDR3 nucleotides read TGTGCCAGCAGCTTAGGCGGGCAAGAGACCCAGTACTTC. It is translated as CASSLGGQETQYF.

This clonotype was seen repeatedly, ten times or more. The chain combines TRBV2 with TRBJ2-5; 10 nucleotides agree with TRBD1. There are 15 residues in the CDR3. Germline trimming cut 7 bases from V and 5 bases from J; bases unmatched to any gene: 10. CDR1 and CDR2 (germline): SNHLY, FYNNEI. CDR3 coding DNA: TGTGCCAGCAATTTGGACAGGGGGAACGGGGAGACCCAGTACTTC. Residues: CASNLDRGNGETQYF.

This clonotype was seen a handful of times. The rearrangement links TRBV9 to TRBJ2-3, with D unresolved. Germline V lookup: CDR1 SGDLS, CDR2 YYNGEE. The CDR3 spans 15 residues. The V end was cut by 1 base, the J end by 6 bases, with 15 bases between. The CDR3 nucleotides read TGTGCCAGCAGCGTACAGGCTTTGGCAACGGATACGCAGTATTTT. Amino acid sequence: CASSVQALATDTQYF.

This sequence joins TRBV7-2 and TRBJ1-1, with 9 bases identical to TRBD1. In germline, CDR1 is SGHTA, CDR2 FQGNSA. The CDR3 loop spans 15 amino acids. V shed 5 bases and J 1 base; nucleotides not matched to a gene: 5. CDR3 protein: CASSEQGAGNTEAFF. The DNA of the CDR3 is TGTGCCAGCAGCGAACAGGGGGCAGGGAACACTGAAGCTTTCTTT.

This clonotype was seen at least ten times. The V gene is TRBV11-2, the J gene TRBJ2-1; TRBD1 is a possible D gene (6 bases). The CDR3 consists of 15 residues. V lost 1 base to trimming and J lost 4 bases, with 11 bases between them. The germline gives CDR1 SGHAT, CDR2 FQNNGV. CDR3 amino acids: CASSLGLQGYNEQFF. The CDR3 nucleotides read TGTGCCAGCAGCTTAGGATTACAGGGTTACAATGAGCAGTTCTTC. Complete variable domain (other parts from reference TRBV11-2 and TRBJ2-1): EAGVAQSPRYKIIEKRQSVAFWCNPISGHATLYWYQQILGQGPKLLIQFQNNGVVDDSQLPKDRFSAERLKGVDSTLKIQPAKLEDSAVYLCASSLGLQGYNEQFFGPGTRLTVL.

The chain has TRBV5-8 and TRBJ2-7; TRBD2 agrees at 9 bases. The CDR3 has 17 residues. The V segment lost 4 bases and the J segment 1 base; nucleotides outside the gene matches: 12. CDR1 is SGHTS, CDR2 YDEGEE, per germline. The CDR3 spells CASSVAWSTSGSYEQYF. The CDR3 nucleotides are TGTGCCAGCAGCGTAGCATGGTCGACTAGCGGTTCCTACGAGCAGTACTTC.

About this clonotype: A single base separates this from a much larger clone, so it may be a read error. This rearrangement joins TRBV7-9 to TRBJ1-5; D is perhaps TRBD1 (8 bases). The J call is doubtful: the DNA matches TRBJ2-3 better. This CDR3 spans 16 amino acids. Per the germline V gene, CDR1 is SEHNR and CDR2 is FQNEAQ (reference sequence). The CDR3 sequence is CASSSSTGGVNQPQYF. CDR3 in DNA: TGTGCCAGCAGCTCCTCTACAGGGGGGGTTAATCAGCCCCAGTATTTT.